These 9 T cell receptor beta chains share one sample of origin, sequenced in a study of a mutant IDH1 vaccine in newly diagnosed glioma listed by TCRdb under 2021. The sample's time point label is to be understood as: baseline, week 1 (first vaccination visit). What this sample's treatment or condition label stands for: pre-vaccination baseline after standard-of-care therapy. Libraries were built with the immunoSEQ multiplex PCR assay. The clones in this table, taken by TCRdb from immuneACCESS, are in-frame only. Not every clone is retained; where verified, under half of the shortfall comes from an unresolved V gene, and the cause of the rest is unknown. The sample contains 45,000 to 55,000 clones, about nine tenths of them found a single time. About 2.5% of the sample is held by the ten biggest clonotypes. Source: PBMCs, taken from a glioma patient treated with radiotherapy, temozolomide or both. Receptors were obtained from a man aged 40-55 years with glioma.

V and J are TRBV10-1 and TRBJ1-5; no reliable D call. CDR1 is WNHNN and CDR2 is SYGVQD in the germline V gene (reference sequence). Trimming cost V 5 bases and J 3 bases, with 17 bases left between them. CDR3 length: 16 residues. The CDR3 DNA follows: TGCGCCAGCAGTACCCAGGCCCTGCCCATCAATCAGCCCCAGCATTTT. It yields the protein CASSTQALPINQPQHF.

V and J are TRBV15 and TRBJ1-2; the match to TRBD1 covers 8 bases. The length of the CDR3 is 15 residues. The trim removed 1 base at V and 4 bases at J, leaving 5 bases unmatched. Looked up from germline, CDR1 is LNHNV and CDR2 is YYDKDF (reference sequence). CDR3 nucleotides: TGTGCCACCAGCAGAGGTGGACAGGGAGGCTATGGCTACACCTTC. Translated: CATSRGGQGGYGYTF.

The chain has TRBV19 and TRBJ2-1; D is undetermined. With 5 bases removed from V and 0 bases from J, the gap between germline ends came to 11 bases. The germline CDR1 and CDR2 sequences are LNHDA and SQIVND (reference sequence). The CDR3 contains 15 residues. The CDR3 region is CASSSLANSYNEQFF. CDR3 sequence (DNA): TGTGCCAGTAGTTCCCTGGCGAACTCCTACAATGAGCAGTTCTTC. Supplemented by reference TRBV19 and TRBJ2-1, the full variable domain reads DGGITQSPKYLFRKEGQNVTLSCEQNLNHDAMYWYRQDPGQGLRLIYYSQIVNDFQKGDIAEGYSVSREKKESFPLTVTSAQKNPTAFYLCASSSLANSYNEQFFGPGTRLTVL.

The chain has TRBV11-2 and TRBJ2-3, with TRBD2 matching 12 bases. In germline, CDR1 is SGHAT, CDR2 FQNNGV. J gave up 10 bases and V 5 bases, and 7 bases lay outside the gene matches. The CDR3 extends over 14 amino acids. The CDR3 nucleotides are TGTGCCAGCAGCACCCAGACTAGCGGGAGAGCGCAGTATTTT. As protein: CASSTQTSGRAQYF.

The chain links TRBV5-1 to TRBJ1-2, with D possibly being TRBD1 (6 bases). This CDR3 has 14 residues. Deletions cut 0 bases from V and 8 bases from J, with 14 bases between. CDR1 and CDR2 from the germline V gene are SGHRS and YFSETQ. CDR3 in DNA: TGCGCCAGCAGCTTGGCCGGGGGGGCTCAAGGCTACACCTTC. This codes for CASSLAGGAQGYTF.

The V call is TRBV18, the J call TRBJ2-1; 12 nucleotides match TRBD1. The V gene end was trimmed by 0 bases and the J gene end by 15 bases; junction bases not matched to a gene: 6. The CDR3 consists of 14 residues. CDR1 and CDR2 from the germline V gene are KGHSH and LQKENI. CDR3 sequence: CASSPPGTGGNRFF. In nucleotides, the CDR3 is TGTGCCAGCTCACCACCGGGGACAGGGGGCAATAGGTTCTTC.

This rearrangement joins TRBV19 to TRBJ2-3; D ambiguous. The V gene lost 11 bases and the J gene lost 2 bases, with 14 bases spanning the gap. The CDR3 extends over 13 amino acids. Germline lookup yields CDR1 LNHDA and CDR2 SQIVND (reference sequence). CDR3: CASRGRNTDTQYF. For the CDR3, the DNA is TGTGCCTCCCGAGGCAGAAACACAGATACGCAGTATTTT.

V and J are TRBV19 and TRBJ2-5; 7 bases fit TRBD2. The germline V gene encodes CDR1 LNHDA and CDR2 SQIVND (reference sequence). V lost 7 bases to trimming and J lost 2 bases; unmatched junction nucleotides: 4. The CDR3 length is 13 residues. DNA for the CDR3: TGTGCCAGTACCGGGGGGTATCAAGAGACCCAGTACTTC. It yields the protein CASTGGYQETQYF.

This clone was recorded only once. A junction boundary mismatches the germline segment, possibly from a read error. The CDR3 sequence: CASTFGDRGYEQLF. DNA of the CDR3: TGTGCCAGCACCTTTGGGGACAGGGGGTATGAGCAGCTCTTC. The genes are TRBV5-4 and TRBJ2-1; TRBD1 matches at 11 bases. The CDR3 is 14 residues long. The germline CDR1 and CDR2 sequences are SGHNT and YYREEE (reference sequence).